This T cell receptor beta chain was found in a study of pediatric ulcerative colitis. Profiling relied on immunoSEQ multiplex PCR, and the TCRdb table lists in-frame clones only, not all of them. In the table there are 64,000 or so clones, around 80% of which are singletons. The CDR3 covers 18 residues. CDR1 and CDR2 from the germline V gene are SGHRS and YFSETQ. Trimming took 0 bases from V and 3 from J, leaving 21 bases between them. The sequencing sample was made of blood. The receptor was derived from a boy between 10 and 17 years old with moderate ulcerative colitis. The genes are TRBV5-1 and TRBJ1-1; possible D gene TRBD1, 5 bases. The chain's CDR3 is CASSLDTVRGNRDTEAFF. CDR3 nucleotides: TGCGCCAGCAGCTTGGATACGGTCCGGGGGAATCGGGACACTGAAGCTTTCTTT.